A selection of T cell receptor beta chains follows, all from one sample in a study of cytomegalovirus exposure and HLA in healthy donors. Profiled with immunoSEQ multiplex PCR; TCRdb holds only in-frame clones, not every one. The data hold some 200,000 clones, with about 89% observed a single time. The sequencing input was PBMCs. These receptor sequences come from a woman under 30 in good health and CMV-seronegative. Both conserved end residues are part of each CDR3. D genes are given only for firm matches. Some rows mark clone size as missing; the rest say once, few, many or name a class of expanded clone.

TRBV7-2	.	14	few	TRBJ2-2	TGTGCCAGCAGCTTAGAGCGGCGGACCGGGGAGCTGTTTTTT	CASSLERRTGELFF
TRBV4-1	.	14	.	TRBJ2-7	TGCGCCAGCAGCCAAGCGCTGAGCCGGTACGAGCAGTACTTC	CASSQALSRYEQYF
TRBV19	.	17	.	TRBJ2-6	TGTGCCAGTTTCTCACAGGGAAAGCGTTCTGGGGCCAACGTCCTGACTTTC	CASFSQGKRSGANVLTF
TRBV2	.	14	.	TRBJ1-5	TGTGCCAGCAGTGGGGGTCGGGGGGATCAGCCCCAGCATTTT	CASSGGRGDQPQHF
TRBV7-9	.	16	.	TRBJ2-1	TGTGCCAGCAGCTTGGCTAGCAGACCCTCCTACAATGAGCAGTTCTTC	CASSLASRPSYNEQFF
TRBV25-1	.	13	.	TRBJ1-2	TGTGCCAGCAGTGACCTGGACAGCTATGGCTACACCTTC	CASSDLDSYGYTF
TRBV14	.	14	.	TRBJ2-3	TGTGCCAGCAGCCCAAAGTCTAACAGCCTCTCGCAGTATTTT	CASSPKSNSLSQYF
TRBV27	TRBD2	17	few	TRBJ2-1	TGTGCCAGCAGTTTACTGGCGAGCGGGAGGGCCCGGAATGAGCAGTTCTTC	CASSLLASGRARNEQFF
TRBV29-1	.	12	.	TRBJ1-2	TGCAGCGTTGAGGAGGTATTGGGAGGCTACACCTTC	CSVEEVLGGYTF
TRBV6-1	.	13	.	TRBJ1-2	TGTGCCAGCAGTGAAAGAGACATCTATGGCTACACCTTC	CASSERDIYGYTF
TRBV10-3	.	13	.	TRBJ1-1	TGTGCCACCAATACAGGGCCCCTCACTGAAGCTTTCTTT	CATNTGPLTEAFF
TRBV6-5	TRBD1	14	.	TRBJ1-2	TGTGCCAGCACCAGGACAGGGGGAGACTATGGCTACACCTTC	CASTRTGGDYGYTF
TRBV2	TRBD2	16	.	TRBJ2-3	TGTGCCAGCAGTCCGGGACTAGCGGGGGGTTGGGATACGCAGTATTTT	CASSPGLAGGWDTQYF
TRBV27	TRBD2	21	.	TRBJ2-7	TGTGCCAGCTCTTACACGAATCGGCGAGCGGGAGGACCGCCTGGCTCCTACGAGCAGTACTTC	CASSYTNRRAGGPPGSYEQYF
TRBV6-6	.	13	once	TRBJ2-3	TGTGCCAGCGGTGACAGCTTCACAGATACGCAGTATTTT	CASGDSFTDTQYF
TRBV18	.	14	once	TRBJ1-1	TGTGCCAGCTCCGGGGGACGGGAGGTCTCTGAAGCTTTCTTT	CASSGGREVSEAFF
TRBV2	.	13	.	TRBJ2-3	TGTGCCAGCTACAGGGCTGGGACAGATACGCAGTATTTT	CASYRAGTDTQYF
TRBV2	TRBD1	14	.	TRBJ2-5	TGTGCCAGCAGAGGACAGGGGGCGCGAGAGACCCAGTACTTC	CASRGQGARETQYF
TRBV12-5	TRBD1	24	few	TRBJ1-1	TGTGCTAGTGGTTTTTACACGAAACAGGGGGATCAGGTGCCCGGGGGAGATCACAACACTGAAGCTTTCTTT	CASGFYTKQGDQVPGGDHNTEAFF
TRBV7-9	.	12	.	TRBJ1-1	TGTGCCAGCAGCTTAGTGGGCAGCGAAGCTTTCTTT	CASSLVGSEAFF
TRBV6-5	.	13	.	TRBJ1-2	TGTGCCAGCAGTGCATTACAGGCATATGGCTACACCTTC	CASSALQAYGYTF
TRBV19	.	13	.	TRBJ1-2	TGTGCCAGTACCGAACAGGGATCATATGGCTACACCTTC	CASTEQGSYGYTF
TRBV5-6	.	13	.	TRBJ2-7	TGTGCCAGCAGCTTGATTGGCCACTACGAGCAGTACTTC	CASSLIGHYEQYF
TRBV27	.	15	.	TRBJ2-7	TGTGCCAGCAGTCGCAGCGGAACAAGCTCCTACGAGCAGTACTTC	CASSRSGTSSYEQYF
TRBV2	.	14	.	TRBJ1-2	TGTGCCAGCCAATTACTCCAGAGGGACTATGGCTACACCTTC	CASQLLQRDYGYTF
TRBV29-1	TRBD2	16	.	TRBJ2-7	TGCAGCGTTGAAGGCGGGGGGACTAGCGGCACCTACGAGCAGTACTTC	CSVEGGGTSGTYEQYF
TRBV27	TRBD2	17	few	TRBJ2-3	TGTGCCAGCAGTTCCCCCGGACTAGCGGCCGTCACAGATACGCAGTATTTT	CASSSPGLAAVTDTQYF
TRBV4-1	TRBD1	17	.	TRBJ1-4	TGCGCCAGCAGCCATCAACGTACAGGGGCTGTTAATGAAAAACTGTTTTTT	CASSHQRTGAVNEKLFF
TRBV5-6	TRBD2	11	.	TRBJ2-1	TGTGCCACGGGAGCGGGAAATGAGCAGTTCTTC	CATGAGNEQFF
TRBV4-3	TRBD2	20	.	TRBJ2-1	TGCGCCAGCAGCCAAAAACGACTAGCGGGGGGTCCAATTTCCTACAATGAGCAGTTCTTC	CASSQKRLAGGPISYNEQFF
TRBV5-1	TRBD1	16	.	TRBJ2-2	TGCGCCAGCAGCTACTATTCAGGGGGCGATACCGGGGAGCTGTTTTTT	CASSYYSGGDTGELFF
TRBV6-5	TRBD1	15	.	TRBJ1-2	TGTGCCAGCAGTTCGGACCTACAGGGGGCGCCGGGCTACACCTTC	CASSSDLQGAPGYTF
TRBV6-5	.	13	.	TRBJ1-4	TGTGCCAGCAGTTACAGGGGAGGCGAAAAACTGTTTTTT	CASSYRGGEKLFF
TRBV5-4	.	17	.	TRBJ2-5	TGTGCCAGCAGCCACGGGTCCGGGGGAGTCCTGCAAGAGACCCAGTACTTC	CASSHGSGGVLQETQYF
TRBV30	TRBD1	16	.	TRBJ1-2	TGTGCCTGGAATGCCTTAGTACAGGGGGCTGGATATGGCTACACCTTC	CAWNALVQGAGYGYTF
TRBV5-1	.	17	.	TRBJ2-7	TGCGCCAGCAGCTTGTTTACAGGAGACGCCCCGTGGGGCGAGCAGTACTTC	CASSLFTGDAPWGEQYF
TRBV29-1	TRBD2	14	.	TRBJ2-5	TGCAGCGTTGAAACGAATGTAGCGGGGGAGACCCAGTACTTC	CSVETNVAGETQYF
TRBV13	TRBD1	20	.	TRBJ1-2	TGTGCCAGCAGCTCTCTGGACAGGGGGCGCAGCAACCCCCGCAATGGGAGCTACACCTTC	CASSSLDRGRSNPRNGSYTF
TRBV4-3	.	13	once	TRBJ1-1	TGCGCCAGCAGCCGACACAGGAACACTGAAGCTTTCTTT	CASSRHRNTEAFF
TRBV11-3	TRBD1	15	.	TRBJ1-3	TGTGCCAGCAGCCGGTCGGGACAGGGGTCCGACACCATATATTTT	CASSRSGQGSDTIYF
TRBV19	.	15	.	TRBJ1-5	TGTGCCAGTAGTATTAAGGACACCAGCCGACAGCCCCAGCATTTT	CASSIKDTSRQPQHF
TRBV4-3	.	13	.	TRBJ2-7	TGCGCCAGCAGCCAAGATCTGAGATACGAGCAGTACTTC	CASSQDLRYEQYF
TRBV2	.	13	.	TRBJ1-1	TGTGCCAGCAATCTACAGGGCACGCCCGGGGCTTTCTTT	CASNLQGTPGAFF
TRBV4-3	TRBD1	16	.	TRBJ2-7	TGCGCCAGCAGCCAAGAAAACAGGGGGGTTTTCTACGAGCAGTACTTC	CASSQENRGVFYEQYF
TRBV7-7	.	12	.	TRBJ2-1	TGTGCCAGCAGCTCCATTGACAGCGAGCAGTTCTTC	CASSSIDSEQFF
TRBV18	.	12	.	TRBJ1-2	TGTGCCAGCTCACCATCAGGGGAGGGCTACACCTTC	CASSPSGEGYTF
TRBV4-2	.	16	.	TRBJ2-5	TGTGCCAGCAGCCAAGATGTAACAGGGAGGGTAGAGACCCAGTACTTC	CASSQDVTGRVETQYF